Each of the 28 T cell receptor beta chains below was sequenced from the same sample in a study of cytomegalovirus exposure and HLA in healthy donors. Use of 60 Vbeta and 13 Jbeta primers characterized the PCR. The table came from immunoSEQ multiplex PCR; TCRdb's copy has only in-frame clones and leaves some out. This sample yields about 120,000 clones, of which around 79% are seen a single time; around 1.5% belongs to the top ten. Sequenced input: PBMCs. These receptors all stem from a woman aged 18-30 years in good health and CMV-seronegative.

Here the CDR3 DNA reads TGTGCCAGCAGCTTGAACAGGGTACAACTGTTTTTT. Amino acids: CASSLNRVQLFF. V is TRBV7-8 and J is TRBJ1-4; D may be TRBD1 (6 bases). Germline loops: CDR1 SGHVS, CDR2 FQNEAQ. With 3 bases removed from V and 12 bases from J, the gap between germline ends came to 11 bases. CDR3 size: 12 residues.

The chain uses TRBV10-3 and TRBJ1-6; TRBD1 is a possible D gene (5 bases). Looked up from germline, CDR1 is ENHRY and CDR2 is SYGVKD. The CDR3 extends over 18 amino acids. V shed 6 bases and J shed 10 bases, with 28 bases lying between them. CDR3 nucleotide sequence: TGTGCCATCAGCTCCCGGACCAGCGGGAGCCAGGGCGGGTCACCCCTCCACTTT. It encodes CAISSRTSGSQGGSPLHF.

The rearrangement uses TRBV6-5 and TRBJ1-5; TRBD1 might be the D (5 bases). CDR1 and CDR2 from the germline V gene are MNHEY and SVGAGI. The CDR3 loop spans 14 amino acids. The V end lost 6 bases, the J end lost 7 bases, and 16 bases lay between the germline ends. In DNA, the CDR3 is TGTGCCAGCAGAGCACAGGCAGCTGGACAGCCCCAGCATTTT. Residues: CASRAQAAGQPQHF.

V usage is TRBV4-3 and J usage is TRBJ2-1, with TRBD1 matching 8 bases. This CDR3 spans 16 amino acids. Germline values: CDR1 LGHNA, CDR2 YSLEER. The ends lost 1 base at V and 6 bases at J; junction bases unmatched: 8. In nucleotides, the CDR3 is TGCGCCAGCAGCCAAGTCCCCAGGGGGCTTTTCAATGAGCAGTTCTTC. Its translation is CASSQVPRGLFNEQFF.

V is TRBV6-4 and J is TRBJ1-6; 7 nucleotides line up with TRBD1. Germline V CDR1 and CDR2: MRHNA, SNTAGT. V shed 4 bases, J shed 9 bases, and the junction held 3 bases outside the gene matches. This CDR3 is 13 amino acids long. The chain's CDR3 is CASSATGSSPLHF. CDR3 nucleotide sequence: TGTGCCAGCAGTGCGACAGGGAGTTCACCCCTCCACTTT.

The chain links TRBV6-1 to TRBJ1-1, with D maybe TRBD1 (6 bases). V shed 6 bases and J shed 11 bases, with 13 bases lying between them. CDR3 length: 11 amino acids. Germline CDR1 reads MNHNS; CDR2 reads SASEGT. This CDR3 reads CASSDRLCAFF. The CDR3 DNA follows: TGTGCCAGCAGCGACAGGCTTTGTGCTTTCTTT.

The gene calls are TRBV6-5 and TRBJ1-2; 8 bases fit TRBD1. Germline trimming cut 5 bases from V and 7 bases from J; bases unmatched to any gene: 6. This CDR3 has 13 amino acids. Germline V gene lookup returns CDR1 MNHEY and CDR2 SVGAGI. The CDR3 sequence: CASSRGQGGGYTF. The DNA for the CDR3 is TGTGCCAGCAGTCGAGGACAGGGAGGTGGCTACACCTTC.

This clone was observed once. The chain joins TRBV5-4 to TRBJ1-1; 7 bases line up with TRBD1. The germline V gene has CDR1 SGHNT and CDR2 YYREEE (reference sequence). V shed 4 bases and J 0 bases; nucleotides not matched to a gene: 9. This CDR3 region has 16 residues. The chain's CDR3 is CASSRDSLRMNTEAFF. The CDR3 region has the DNA TGTGCCAGCAGCCGGGACAGCCTAAGGATGAACACTGAAGCTTTCTTT.

This clone has more than one count but fewer than ten. V and J are TRBV30 and TRBJ1-1, with D possibly TRBD1 on 6 matching bases. Trimming left V 5 bases short and J 5 bases short, with 18 bases between. CDR1 is GTSNPN, CDR2 SVGIG, per germline (reference sequence). The CDR3 consists of 14 residues. The CDR3: CAWSGAGEGTEAFF. CDR3 bases: TGTGCCTGGTCAGGGGCCGGGGAGGGGACTGAAGCTTTCTTT.

CDR3: CASSTWDRISYEQYF. The DNA for the CDR3 is TGTGCCAGCAGTACGTGGGACAGGATATCCTACGAGCAGTACTTC. The J gene is TRBJ2-7, the V gene TRBV27; 8 bases fit TRBD1. The CDR3 length is 15 residues. V was pared by 5 bases and J by 1 base, with 7 bases of the junction left unmatched. Germline V gene sequence: CDR1 MNHEY, CDR2 SMNVEV (reference sequence).

The V call is TRBV4-3, the J call TRBJ1-2; no reliable D call. Trimming took 3 bases from V and 9 from J, leaving 11 bases between them. Germline V gene data show CDR1 as LGHNA and CDR2 as YSLEER. CDR3 size: 12 residues. CDR3 bases: TGCGCCAGCAGCCACGCCCGGGGTAGCTACACCTTC. It specifies CASSHARGSYTF.

V gene TRBV2 combines with J gene TRBJ2-7, with D possibly matching TRBD2 (7 bases). This CDR3 contains 11 residues. Germline V CDR1 and CDR2: SNHLY, FYNNEI. V gave up 11 bases and J gave up 6 bases, with 14 bases separating them. The CDR3 nucleotides read TGTGCCGGGGGGGGGCTTCGCGAGCAGTACTTC. This sequence encodes CAGGGLREQYF.

The chain couples TRBV9 to TRBJ2-7; TRBD2 agrees at 8 bases. The junction had 24 bases not matched to a gene; V was cut back by 4 bases and J by 9 bases. The CDR3 is 18 residues long. The germline V gene has CDR1 SGDLS and CDR2 YYNGEE. The CDR3 nucleotides read TGTGCCAGCAGCCCGAAGGGGGGTAGGGCGGGAGTAAGCGGGGGGCAGTACTTC. Translating it yields CASSPKGGRAGVSGGQYF.

Only a few counts were recorded for this clone. At one end, the junction sequence differs from germline, possibly due to a read error. This chain links TRBV7-9 with TRBJ1-1; perhaps TRBD1 as D (5 bases). CDR3 size: 16 residues. Germline lookup yields CDR1 SEHNR and CDR2 FQNEAQ (reference sequence). CDR3 bases: TGTTCCAGCAGCTTAGGGAGGGTGGGACCTGACACTGAAGCTTTCTTT. It is translated as CSSSLGRVGPDTEAFF. Supplemented by reference TRBV7-9 and TRBJ1-1, the full variable domain reads DTGVSQNPRHKITKRGQNVTFRCDPISEHNRLYWYRQTLGQGPEFLTYFQNEAQLEKSRLLSDRFSAERPKGSFSTLEIQRTEQGDSAMYLCSSSLGRVGPDTEAFFGQGTRLTVV.

J is TRBJ2-5 and V is TRBV14; a possible D gene is TRBD1 (6 bases). V shed 0 bases and J shed 5 bases, with 10 bases lying between them. The CDR3 is 14 amino acids. Germline lookup yields CDR1 SGHDN and CDR2 FVKESK. CDR3 in amino acids: CASSQDRGRETQYF. CDR3 in DNA: TGTGCCAGCAGCCAAGACAGGGGAAGGGAGACCCAGTACTTC.

This clone was seen only a few times. J is TRBJ2-3 and V is TRBV5-4; the D is unclear. Germline CDR1 and CDR2: SGHNT and YYREEE (reference sequence). The CDR3 is 15 amino acids. V was pared by 1 base and J by 1 base, with 10 bases between. The CDR3 DNA sequence: TGTGCCAGCAGCTTGTCGGGTCCCCGCACAGATACGCAGTATTTT. It codes for CASSLSGPRTDTQYF.

The chain has TRBV2 and TRBJ1-5; TRBD1 agrees at 7 bases. Germline V gene lookup returns CDR1 SNHLY and CDR2 FYNNEI. CDR3 length: 14 residues. The V and J ends lost 11 bases and 9 bases, in that order; junction bases with no gene match: 16. This CDR3 reads CACDDRAQLGPQHF. CDR3 nucleotide sequence: TGTGCCTGCGACGACAGGGCCCAGCTGGGGCCCCAGCATTTT.

The rearrangement links TRBV4-3 to TRBJ2-2; no clear D gene. Germline V gene sequence: CDR1 LGHNA, CDR2 YSLEER. With 1 base removed from V and 2 bases from J, the gap between germline ends came to 8 bases. There are 15 residues in the CDR3. CDR3: CASSQGAVNTGELFF. The CDR3 bases are TGCGCCAGCAGCCAAGGGGCTGTCAACACCGGGGAGCTGTTTTTT.

The rearrangement joins TRBV18 to TRBJ1-1; unclear D gene. This CDR3 is built from 12 residues. Deletions cut 4 bases from V and 4 bases from J, with 7 bases between. Germline V gene data show CDR1 as KGHSH and CDR2 as LQKENI. The CDR3 here is CASSQFGTEAFF. The CDR3, as DNA: TGTGCCAGCTCACAATTCGGCACTGAAGCTTTCTTT.

This chain joins TRBV2 and TRBJ2-3, with TRBD2 matching 7 bases. CDR3 length: 15 amino acids. In germline, CDR1 is SNHLY, CDR2 FYNNEI. The J segment lost 2 bases and the V segment lost 6 bases, leaving 8 bases of the junction unmatched. The chain's CDR3 is CASRDGTTYTDTQYF. CDR3 nucleotide sequence: TGTGCCAGCAGGGATGGGACTACCTACACAGATACGCAGTATTTT.

The chain is built from TRBV10-3 and TRBJ2-1; TRBD1 matches at 9 bases. Germline V gene data show CDR1 as ENHRY and CDR2 as SYGVKD. J lost 4 bases, V lost 6 bases, and 4 bases had no gene match. This CDR3 is 14 amino acids long. The CDR3 DNA reads as TGTGCCATCAGCAGACAGGGGGATTACAATGAGCAGTTCTTC. This sequence encodes CAISRQGDYNEQFF.

About this clone itself: The junction departs from the called germline gene at one end, perhaps through a read error. The rearrangement uses TRBV27 and TRBJ1-1; D is unresolved. CDR3 size: 13 residues. CDR1 is MNHEY and CDR2 is SMNVEV in the germline V gene (reference sequence). CDR3 loop: CASSQRENAEAFF. CDR3 coding DNA: TGTGCCAGCAGTCAACGGGAGAACGCTGAAGCTTTCTTT.

The CDR3: CASTWTSTEQYF. The CDR3 nucleotides read TGTGCCAGCACCTGGACTAGCACCGAGCAGTACTTC. The chain employs TRBV11-1 and TRBJ2-7; 8 nucleotides align to TRBD2. The CDR3 spans 12 residues. The ends lost 7 bases at V and 6 bases at J; junction bases unmatched: 5. Germline V gene lookup returns CDR1 SGHAT and CDR2 FQDESV (reference sequence).

The chain carries TRBV27 and TRBJ2-1, with D hard to call. The CDR3 runs to 15 residues. The germline CDR1 and CDR2 sequences are MNHEY and SMNVEV (reference sequence). The ends were cut back, 3 bases at V and 4 bases at J, with 13 bases in the middle. CDR3 region: CASSLGTTYYNEQFF. CDR3 coding DNA: TGTGCCAGCAGTTTGGGTACTACATATTACAATGAGCAGTTCTTC.

This clone was observed a handful of times. The V and J genes are TRBV5-1 and TRBJ2-7; TRBD2 matches 9 bases. This CDR3 region has 14 residues. The trim removed 4 bases at V and 5 bases at J, leaving 7 bases unmatched. Germline V CDR1 and CDR2: SGHRS, YFSETQ. The CDR3 loop reads CASSIGGRADEQYF. In DNA, the CDR3 is TGCGCCAGCAGCATTGGCGGGAGGGCCGACGAGCAGTACTTC.

The V gene is TRBV2, the J gene TRBJ1-4; D might be TRBD1 (6 bases). There are 14 residues in the CDR3. The germline V gene has CDR1 SNHLY and CDR2 FYNNEI. Trimming stripped 6 bases from V and 6 bases from J, with 14 bases between. CDR3 amino acids: CASRPQGGDEKLFF. The CDR3, as DNA: TGTGCCAGCAGACCACAGGGAGGGGATGAAAAACTGTTTTTT.

This clone was seen a single time. The genes are TRBV5-4 and TRBJ2-7; 9 bases agree with TRBD2. V gave up 0 bases and J gave up 3 bases; unmatched junction bases: 4. The CDR3 is 15 residues long. Germline values: CDR1 SGHNT, CDR2 YYREEE (reference sequence). CDR3 bases: TGTGCCAGCAGCTTGGGTCTAGCGGGGAGCTACGAGCAGTACTTC. It codes for CASSLGLAGSYEQYF.

V is TRBV27 and J is TRBJ1-5; D is ambiguous. Trimming left V 6 bases short and J 3 bases short, with 9 bases between. CDR1 is MNHEY and CDR2 is SMNVEV in the germline V gene (reference sequence). This CDR3 is built from 13 residues. The CDR3 DNA sequence: TGTGCCAGCAGGTCCTCTCTCAATCAGCCCCAGCATTTT. Amino acids: CASRSSLNQPQHF.